The source of this T cell receptor beta chain is a study of blood T cell repertoires in COVID-19 (TCRdb year 2020). Regarding the research as a whole: The collaborator samples originated in the United States, Italy and Spain and spanned the acute and convalescent phases of COVID-19. The material from the prospective study consisted of cDNA or gDNA derived from T cells, B-cell-depleted T cells, or PBMCs. The dataset comprised deeply sampled blood TCRbeta repertoires from subjects exposed to, actively infected with, or recovered from COVID-19. The repertoires were made available in a free public database intended to serve as a resource for research on the immune response to SARS-CoV-2. The samples were drawn from the first 160 participants of the ongoing ImmuneRACE study and from about 1,200 subjects provided by 6 global collaborators. A de-identified subject ID, COVID-19 status, age in years and sex were almost always included in the sample metadata. HLA class I and class II types, where available, came from metadata supplied by the sample provider rather than from assay-based typing. Here is what the overall study found, with its caveats: How much clinical and demographic metadata was included differed by source and by participant, and the metadata was provided uncurated.

Participants in the prospective study were enrolled through a virtual design, were aged roughly 18 to 100 years, and lived in approximately 25 United States geographic areas. In the prospective study, participants were assigned to cohorts based on the clinical history participants reported in a screening survey and a study questionnaire. A participant counted as exposed if, within 2 weeks of entering the study, that participant had been in contact with someone who had a PCR-confirmed or clinician-diagnosed COVID-19 case. In the prospective study, mobile phlebotomists collected whole blood, serum and a nasopharyngeal or oropharyngeal swab from each participant. Over a roughly 2-month period, participants in the prospective study had the option of providing additional blood draws and questionnaires. Prospective study blood samples were shipped either frozen or at room temperature before DNA extraction.

Details on this clone: There is no known antigen for this receptor. Qualities for individual bases were not recorded, and no much larger clone is one base off.

The immunoSEQ Assay, a bias-controlled multiplex PCR, was used to amplify TCRbeta CDR3 regions from genomic DNA. Per the original workflow: Nucleated cell counts per sample were estimated from amplification of reference gene primers within the assay. Sequence reads were collapsed and filtered to measure the absolute abundance of every unique TCRbeta CDR3 rearrangement. Productive Simpson clonality was computed per sample as the square root of Simpson's diversity index over productive rearrangements. TCRdb holds this immuneACCESS table with in-frame rearrangements only. Some clones are missing; in checked studies, unresolved V genes explain under half, and the rest has no known cause. Clone size and V and J calls were adopted from that table, with D and trimming inferred from the DNA. This sample is represented by about 350,000 clones; about nine tenths of them were singletons. 0.95% to 1.1% of the sample is held by the ten biggest clonotypes.

CDR1 is given as SGHTA and CDR2 as FQGTGA, both from the germline V gene. Measured from the cysteine to the phenylalanine, the CDR3 is 17 residues long. Here the CDR3 DNA is all that survives: 51 bases in frame from base 1. Germline trimming amounts to 5 bases on V and 2 bases on J, with 11 as the count of junction bases outside the gene matches. The sequence links TRBV7-3 to TRBJ2-2; 7 central nucleotides agree with TRBD2. This TCR came from a woman in her twenties or thirties who had been exposed to COVID-19. The sample consisted of PBMCs or T cells enriched from blood (not recorded which). The CDR3 region: CASSPLLAETNTGELFF. At the DNA level, the sequence is TGTGCCAGCAGCCCGCTGCTAGCGGAGACAAACACCGGGGAGCTGTTTTTT.